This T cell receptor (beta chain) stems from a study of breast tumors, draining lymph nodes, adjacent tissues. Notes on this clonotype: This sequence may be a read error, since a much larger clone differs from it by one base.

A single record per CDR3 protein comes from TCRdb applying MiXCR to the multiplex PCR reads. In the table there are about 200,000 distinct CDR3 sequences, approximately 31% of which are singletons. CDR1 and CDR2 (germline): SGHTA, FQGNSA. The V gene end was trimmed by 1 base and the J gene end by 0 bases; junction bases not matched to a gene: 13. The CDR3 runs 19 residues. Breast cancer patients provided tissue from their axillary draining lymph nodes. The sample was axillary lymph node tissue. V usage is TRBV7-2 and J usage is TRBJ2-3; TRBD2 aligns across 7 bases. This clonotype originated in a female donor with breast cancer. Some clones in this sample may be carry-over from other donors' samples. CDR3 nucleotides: TGTGCCAGCAGCTTAGGGATATTGGGTTGGGGGGGGAGCACAGATACGCAGTATTTT. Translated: CASSLGILGWGGSTDTQYF.